Below, 26 T cell receptor beta chains from the same sample are listed, as sequenced in a study of blood T cells in healthy people across ages. The authors ran a second PCR of about 6 to 11 cycles using a sample-barcoded 5' primer and a J-beta primer mix. TCRdb passed the 5' RACE reads through MiXCR, listing each CDR3 protein once. This repertoire shows about 1.5 million distinct CDR3 sequences, 35% to 45% found once; its top ten account for about 4%. Sequencing was performed on blood. The receptor source for this set is a woman younger than 35 in good health.

J is TRBJ2-5 and V is TRBV7-9; perhaps TRBD1 as D (6 bases). Per the germline V gene, CDR1 is SEHNR and CDR2 is FQNEAQ (reference sequence). Trimming stripped 5 bases from V and 2 bases from J, with 12 bases between. The CDR3 has 14 residues. The chain's CDR3 is CASSARGSQETQYF. In DNA form, the CDR3 reads TGTGCCAGCAGCGCCAGGGGTTCGCAAGAGACCCAGTACTTC.

The chain employs TRBV30 and TRBJ1-1, with a weak D call TRBD1 (6 bases). Germline values: CDR1 GTSNPN, CDR2 SVGIG (reference sequence). There are 13 residues in the CDR3. This chain's CDR3 is CGRSGAGNTEAFF. The CDR3 coding sequence is TGTGGCCGTTCGGGGGCTGGGAACACTGAAGCTTTCTTT.

This clonotype was seen only a few times. The chain carries TRBV7-2 and TRBJ2-1; D perhaps matches TRBD2 (6 bases). The CDR3 has 18 amino acids. The germline CDR1 and CDR2 sequences are SGHTA and FQGNSA. Trimming removed 0 bases from V and 6 bases from J, with 21 bases in between. The CDR3 protein is CASSLAPLVSGVFNEQFF. The CDR3 region has the DNA TGTGCCAGCAGCTTAGCGCCCCTCGTATCGGGAGTTTTCAATGAGCAGTTCTTC.

The rearrangement joins TRBV20-1 to TRBJ2-5; a possible D gene is TRBD2 (6 bases). The CDR3 loop spans 13 amino acids. Germline-derived CDR1 and CDR2 are DFQATT and SNEGSKA (reference sequence). Trimming cost V 5 bases and J 13 bases, with 23 bases left between them. The CDR3 DNA reads as TGCAGTGCTCGGAGCGGGCTAGCTCCGAACTCGTACTTC. It yields the protein CSARSGLAPNSYF.

This chain connects TRBV28 to TRBJ2-3, with a weak D call TRBD2 (6 bases). The V end lost 6 bases, the J end lost 7 bases, and 20 bases lay between the germline ends. CDR1 and CDR2 from the germline V gene are MDHEN and SYDVKM. The CDR3 is 15 amino acids. CDR3 coding DNA: TGTGCCAGCAGAGAAGGAGGGACTTCGGCTAATACGCAGTATTTT. This sequence encodes CASREGGTSANTQYF.

This clonotype has just a few counts. The chain carries TRBV6-2 or TRBV6-3 and TRBJ2-1; tentatively, D is TRBD1 or TRBD2 (6 bases each). Trimming took 7 bases from V and 3 from J, leaving 10 bases between them. The germline V gene has CDR1 MNHEY and CDR2 SVGEGT. The CDR3 sequence is 13 residues long. CDR3 DNA: TGTGCCAGCACCAAGGGGGGCTACAATGAGCAGTTCTTC. It encodes CASTKGGYNEQFF.

V gene TRBV28 combines with J gene TRBJ1-1, with TRBD1 identical over 7 bases. Germline assignment: CDR1 MDHEN and CDR2 SYDVKM. V shed 5 bases and J 1 base; nucleotides not matched to a gene: 7. The CDR3 is 15 amino acids. In DNA form, the CDR3 reads TGTGCCAGCAGTCGAGGGGGCGAACAGAACACTGAAGCTTTCTTT. This sequence encodes CASSRGGEQNTEAFF. The full variable domain, in which reference TRBV28 and TRBJ1-1 provide the parts outside the CDR3, is DVKVTQSSRYLVKRTGEKVFLECVQDMDHENMFWYRQDPGLGLRLIYFSYDVKMKEKGDIPEGYSVSREKKERFSLILESASTNQTSMYLCASSRGGEQNTEAFFGQGTRLTVV.

The chain combines TRBV6-1 with TRBJ2-5; 11 bases align to TRBD2. The J call could be wrong; TRBJ2-7 is a better fit for the DNA end. From germline, CDR1 is MNHNS and CDR2 SASEGT. The CDR3 runs 15 residues. CDR3 sequence: CASIHSGRALHEQYF. CDR3 nucleotide sequence: TGTGCCAGCATCCATAGCGGGAGGGCCCTCCACGAGCAGTACTTC.

As DNA, the CDR3 is TGTGCCAGCTCACTGTCAGGGGGGATAACGCCGAATCAGCCCCAGCATTTT. Translating it yields CASSLSGGITPNQPQHF. V gene TRBV18 combines with J gene TRBJ1-5; 7 bases map to TRBD1. The CDR3 has 17 residues. V shed 4 bases, J shed 4 bases, and the junction held 13 bases outside the gene matches. Germline-derived CDR1 and CDR2 are KGHSH and LQKENI.

The genes are TRBV19 and TRBJ2-7, with 7 nucleotides matching TRBD1. The CDR3 totals 14 residues. Germline V lookup: CDR1 LNHDA, CDR2 SQIVND (reference sequence). After removal of 6 bases from V and 1 base from J, the junction contained 6 bases not matched to a gene. CDR3 protein: CASRTGTASYEQYF. As DNA, the CDR3 is TGTGCCAGTAGAACCGGGACAGCGTCCTACGAGCAGTACTTC.

CDR3 sequence reads: CASSPDRNQETQYF. In nucleotides, the CDR3 is TGTGCCAGCAGCCCCGACAGAAACCAAGAGACCCAGTACTTC. The chain joins TRBV5-5 to TRBJ2-5, with D perhaps matching TRBD1 (5 bases). CDR3 size: 14 residues. The V end lost 4 bases, the J end lost 0 bases, and 10 bases lay between the germline ends. Germline V gene sequence: CDR1 SGHKS, CDR2 YYEKEE (reference sequence).

This clonotype has just a few counts. The V and J genes are TRBV12-3 or TRBV12-4 and TRBJ1-5, with 10 bases lining up with TRBD1. V shed 1 base and J 5 bases; nucleotides not matched to a gene: 5. The CDR3 consists of 16 residues. CDR3 sequence: CASSLEGGTGDQPQHF. DNA of the CDR3: TGTGCCAGCAGTTTAGAGGGTGGGACAGGGGATCAGCCCCAGCATTTT.

This clonotype came up many times. This chain uses TRBV12-3 or TRBV12-4 with TRBJ2-1, with TRBD2 matching 9 bases. Germline trimming cut 3 bases from V and 0 bases from J; bases unmatched to any gene: 3. CDR3 length: 16 amino acids. CDR3 loop: CASSLGRGGSYNEQFF. DNA of the CDR3: TGTGCCAGCAGTTTGGGGCGGGGGGGCTCCTACAATGAGCAGTTCTTC.

Ten or more counts support this clonotype. CDR3: CASSLSLAGGTDTQYF. The CDR3 region has the DNA TGTGCCAGCAGCTTATCACTAGCGGGAGGCACAGATACGCAGTATTTT. This chain uses TRBV7-2 with TRBJ2-3, with 11 nucleotides matching TRBD2. This CDR3 contains 16 residues. CDR1 SGHTA and CDR2 FQGNSA come from the germline V gene. V lost 2 bases and J lost 1; bases outside the gene matches: 2.

The CDR3 reads CASSKQARDRGDEKLFF. CDR3 bases: TGTGCCAGCAGCAAACAGGCCAGGGATCGAGGGGATGAAAAACTGTTTTTT. The chain is built from TRBV21-1 and TRBJ1-4; the table's D call, TRBD1, has no DNA check behind it. TRBV21-1 is a recognized pseudogene. This CDR3 spans 17 amino acids.

There are a few counts of this clonotype. J is TRBJ1-5 and V is TRBV3-1; possibly TRBD1 for D (5 bases). The V end lost 0 bases, the J end lost 2 bases, and 11 bases lay between the germline ends. The germline V gene has CDR1 LGHDT and CDR2 YNNKEL (reference sequence). The CDR3 has 16 amino acids. In DNA, the CDR3 is TGTGCCAGCAGCCAAGATCCCCAGGGCGGCAATCAGCCCCAGCATTTT. The encoded protein is CASSQDPQGGNQPQHF.

This clonotype was seen a handful of times. The gene calls are TRBV12-3 or TRBV12-4 and TRBJ1-2; D not certain. The germline V and J ends were trimmed by 6 bases and 3 bases, with 14 bases remaining between them. The CDR3 is 14 residues long. The CDR3 loop is CASSPPTADYGYTF. The CDR3, as DNA: TGTGCCAGCAGCCCCCCCACAGCAGACTATGGCTACACCTTC.

The chain carries TRBV2 and TRBJ1-1; D gene uncertain. The CDR3 contains 14 residues. V gave up 6 bases and J gave up 0 bases, with 11 bases separating them. CDR1 is SNHLY, CDR2 FYNNEI, per germline. The CDR3 DNA follows: TGTGCCAGCAGGGCCCGAAGGTTGAACACTGAAGCTTTCTTT. Protein product: CASRARRLNTEAFF.

The J gene is TRBJ2-7, the V gene TRBV6-1; unclear D gene. CDR1 and CDR2 (germline): MNHNS, SASEGT. V was cut by 4 bases and J by 6 bases, with 10 bases left in between. This CDR3 has 12 residues. This chain's CDR3 is CASSVGVGEQYF. In DNA form, the CDR3 reads TGTGCCAGCAGTGTTGGGGTCGGCGAGCAGTACTTC.

This clonotype came up a few times. The J gene is TRBJ2-3, the V gene TRBV15, with D tentatively TRBD2 (5 bases). The CDR3 extends over 16 amino acids. Trimming took off 8 bases at V and 0 bases at J, with 18 bases between the two ends. Looked up from germline, CDR1 is LNHNV and CDR2 is YYDKDF (reference sequence). Here the CDR3 reads CATGLGAYASTDTQYF. The CDR3 nucleotides are TGTGCCACCGGCTTGGGAGCGTATGCTAGCACAGATACGCAGTATTTT.

J is TRBJ2-1 and V is TRBV7-9; 12 nucleotides agree with TRBD2. The V and J ends lost 5 bases and 10 bases, in that order; junction bases with no gene match: 15. The CDR3 has 17 amino acids. Per germline, CDR1 SEHNR and CDR2 FQNEAQ (reference sequence). The CDR3 DNA is TGTGCCAGCAGCCCCTTCGGACTAGCGGGGAGCTCCTACGAGCAGTTCTTC. This codes for CASSPFGLAGSSYEQFF.

The sample holds a few counts of this clonotype. The chain recombines TRBV5-1 with TRBJ1-1; maybe TRBD1 (5 bases). Trimming stripped 3 bases from V and 4 bases from J, with 13 bases between. CDR3 length: 14 residues. Germline values: CDR1 SGHRS, CDR2 YFSETQ. CDR3 in amino acids: CASSWDGSGTEAFF. CDR3 sequence (DNA): TGCGCCAGCAGCTGGGACGGATCTGGCACTGAAGCTTTCTTT.

This clonotype was picked up many times. In DNA form, the CDR3 reads TGTGCCAGCAGCCGTAGCGGGAGTACCTACAATGAGCAGTTCTTC. Its translation is CASSRSGSTYNEQFF. This chain links TRBV12-3 or TRBV12-4 with TRBJ2-1, with 9 bases identical to TRBD2. This CDR3 is 15 amino acids long. J was trimmed by 2 bases and V by 6 bases; bases with no gene match: 5.

This chain uses TRBV6-5 with TRBJ2-5; the match to TRBD1 covers 7 bases. The germline V gene has CDR1 MNHEY and CDR2 SVGAGI. The CDR3 loop spans 15 amino acids. Trimming cost V 2 bases and J 11 bases; bases outside gene matches: 14. CDR3 in DNA: TGTGCCAGCAGTTACGACAGGGCTTTTGGTAATGAGCAGTACTTC. Translated: CASSYDRAFGNEQYF.

The chain combines TRBV25-1 with TRBJ1-4; no clear D gene. The CDR3 extends over 17 amino acids. V was shortened by 7 bases and J by 2 bases, with 20 bases between the two germline ends. CDR1 is MGHDK and CDR2 is SYGVNS in the germline V gene. The chain's CDR3 is CASTGSTKVPTNEKLFF. In DNA form, the CDR3 reads TGTGCCAGCACTGGGTCGACGAAGGTACCCACTAATGAAAAACTGTTTTTT. Filled out from reference TRBV25-1 and TRBJ1-4, the complete variable domain reads EADIYQTPRYLVIGTGKKITLECSQTMGHDKMYWYQQDPGMELHLIHYSYGVNSTEKGDLSSESTVSRIRTEHFPLTLESARPSHTSQYLCASTGSTKVPTNEKLFFGSGTQLSVL.

The chain combines TRBV10-3 with TRBJ1-2, with 8 bases aligning to TRBD1. This CDR3 contains 15 residues. The ends lost 0 bases at V and 8 bases at J; junction bases unmatched: 8. Germline V gene data show CDR1 as ENHRY and CDR2 as SYGVKD. Written as DNA, the CDR3 is TGTGCCATCAGTGAGTCTAAGGACAGGGTCGAGGGCTACACCTTC. Translated: CAISESKDRVEGYTF.